These 12 T cell receptor beta chains share one sample of origin, sequenced in a study of vaccination and CD4 T cells after COVID-19. As to treatment: roughly ten-day PBMC culture with coronavirus spike peptide pools or control peptides (ViraFEST assay). Cultured CD4+ T cells had their DNA profiled by the Oncomine TCR Beta short-read assay. TCRdb re-analysed the PCR reads in MiXCR, keeping a single row per CDR3 protein. The data contain roughly 20,000 distinct CDR3 sequences, approximately 48% of them singletons. Antigens of these TCRs are unknown. Sequenced sample: CD4+ T cells from blood, cultured in vitro. Receptors were obtained from a human donor who had recovered from COVID-19.

The chain uses TRBV5-1 and TRBJ1-6, with D perhaps matching TRBD1 (6 bases). CDR1 SGHRS and CDR2 YFSETQ come from the germline V gene. CDR3 length equals 15 residues. Trimming took off 0 bases at V and 10 bases at J, with 14 bases between the two ends. For the CDR3, the DNA is TGCGCCAGCAGCTTGGACGGGGGCGCAGGCTCACCCCTCCACTTT. This gives the protein CASSLDGGAGSPLHF.

This clonotype occurred a few times. V usage is TRBV27 and J usage is TRBJ2-1; tentative D call: TRBD2 (6 bases). V lost 5 bases and J lost 7, with 15 bases in between. This CDR3 is 14 amino acids long. Germline V gene lookup returns CDR1 MNHEY and CDR2 SMNVEV (reference sequence). CDR3 in amino acids: CASSPLTRMNEQFF. CDR3 in DNA: TGTGCCAGCAGTCCGTTGACTAGAATGAATGAGCAGTTCTTC.

V and J are TRBV2 and TRBJ2-1, with D possibly matching TRBD2 (6 bases). The CDR3 is made up of 14 amino acids. Germline V gene data show CDR1 as SNHLY and CDR2 as FYNNEI. Trimming stripped 3 bases from V and 5 bases from J, with 11 bases between. The chain's CDR3 is CASSEASAHNEQFF. As DNA, the CDR3 is TGTGCCAGCAGTGAGGCTAGCGCCCACAATGAGCAGTTCTTC.

The V gene is TRBV7-6, the J gene TRBJ2-2; D not resolved. This CDR3 contains 15 residues. V was clipped by 7 bases and J by 7 bases, with 19 bases between them. The germline V gene has CDR1 SGHVS and CDR2 FNYEAQ. As DNA, the CDR3 is TGTGCCAGCACCCAAGGCCTCGTCCTCGACGGGGAGCTGTTTTTT. The encoded protein is CASTQGLVLDGELFF.

V gene TRBV15 combines with J gene TRBJ1-5; TRBD1 aligns across 7 bases. The germline V gene encodes CDR1 LNHNV and CDR2 YYDKDF (reference sequence). The V gene end was trimmed by 8 bases and the J gene end by 6 bases; junction bases not matched to a gene: 10. The CDR3 has 14 amino acids. For the CDR3, the DNA is TGTGCCACCTCAAGAGGGGGCCTGGGTCAGCCCCAGCATTTT. Translated, it gives CATSRGGLGQPQHF.

The chain has TRBV19 and TRBJ2-1; 11 bases align to TRBD2. CDR1 and CDR2 from the germline V gene are LNHDA and SQIVND (reference sequence). V lost 4 bases to trimming and J lost 6 bases; unmatched junction nucleotides: 5. CDR3 length equals 15 residues. The DNA for the CDR3 is TGTGCCAGTAGTAGTAGGCTAGCGGGGGGCAATGAGCAGTTCTTC. This gives the protein CASSSRLAGGNEQFF.

The V call is TRBV20-1, the J call TRBJ2-3; D not certain. The V end was cut by 1 base, the J end by 6 bases, with 14 bases between. The CDR3 has 14 amino acids. Germline CDR1 DFQATT, CDR2 SNEGSKA (reference sequence). CDR3 nucleotides: TGCAGTGCTAGAGTGAGCCCCGTGTCCGATACGCAGTATTTT. Translation gives CSARVSPVSDTQYF.

CDR3 loop: CASSSARLAVPYEQYF. The CDR3 DNA reads TGTGCCAGCAGCTCCGCCAGACTAGCGGTTCCCTACGAGCAGTACTTC. V is TRBV7-9 and J is TRBJ2-1; TRBD2 matches 9 bases. The J call may be faulty, since TRBJ2-7 better matches the DNA end. CDR1 and CDR2 from the germline V gene are SEHNR and FQNEAQ (reference sequence). This CDR3 is 16 amino acids long.

The CDR3 coding sequence is TGTGCCAGCAGCTTTTTTCAGTATTCCCCCGCCCCGGACAGGGCAGGTGACGGGGAGCTGTTTTTT. This translates into CASSFFQYSPAPDRAGDGELFF. J is TRBJ2-2 and V is TRBV7-3, with 8 bases lining up with TRBD1. Germline values: CDR1 SGHTA, CDR2 FQGTGA. V was pared by 3 bases and J by 7 bases, with 28 bases of the junction left unmatched. The CDR3 extends over 22 amino acids.

The chain has TRBV19 and TRBJ2-2; no firm D call. The germline V gene has CDR1 LNHDA and CDR2 SQIVND (reference sequence). Trimming took off 7 bases at V and 6 bases at J, with 15 bases between the two ends. The CDR3 extends over 14 amino acids. The CDR3 DNA reads TGTGCCAGTAATCCGAGTCCTAACTCCGGGGAGCTGTTTTTT. Translation gives CASNPSPNSGELFF.

This clonotype was recorded a few times. The CDR3 region has the DNA TGTGCCAGCAGTGGATCACAAGGACCTACCCGGAATCAGCCCCAGCATTTT. It encodes CASSGSQGPTRNQPQHF. The chain carries TRBV6-1 and TRBJ1-5; no definite D call. The CDR3 runs to 17 residues. Germline lookup yields CDR1 MNHNS and CDR2 SASEGT. V gave up 4 bases and J gave up 4 bases, with 20 bases separating them.

This clonotype was counted between two and nine times. The V gene is TRBV19, the J gene TRBJ1-2; 7 nucleotides align to TRBD1. This CDR3 spans 13 amino acids. Germline trimming cut 6 bases from V and 7 bases from J; bases unmatched to any gene: 8. From germline, CDR1 is LNHDA and CDR2 SQIVND (reference sequence). The DNA of the CDR3 is TGTGCCAGTAGGGAGACAGGGTGGTTTGGCTACACCTTC. Its translation is CASRETGWFGYTF.